This record covers a single TCR beta chain. This CDR3 contains 11 residues. With V trimmed by 7 bases and J by 7 bases, 3 bases remained unmatched. CDR1 is MNHEY, CDR2 SVGAGI, per germline. This entry comes from a study of blood T cell repertoires in COVID-19. Study-wide context: The study drew acute and convalescent COVID-19 samples from the United States, Italy and Spain. T cells, B-cell-depleted T cells, or PBMCs provided the cDNA or gDNA that served as material.

Per the authors' pipeline: Using reference gene primer amplification, nucleated cell counts were estimated. Sequencing was performed with immunoSEQ multiplex PCR; in TCRdb, only in-frame clones are kept and a portion is missing. That table furnishes V, J and clone size, whereas the DNA furnished D and trimming. The repertoire holds under 75,000 clones, with under 90% as singletons. This rearrangement joins TRBV6-5 to TRBJ1-2; 7 bases are shared with TRBD1. The material sequenced was peripheral blood. This clonotype originated in a woman over 75 with active or convalescent COVID-19. DNA for the CDR3: TGTGCCAGCAAACACAGGGGTGGCTACACCTTC. This encodes CASKHRGGYTF.